The 26 T cell receptor beta chains below all came from one sample that was sequenced in a study of cytomegalovirus exposure and HLA in healthy donors. A multiplex PCR was run with 60 Vbeta primers and 13 Jbeta primers. Libraries were prepared by immunoSEQ multiplex PCR; TCRdb keeps only in-frame clonotypes and omits some of them. The sample contains roughly 150,000 clones, more than 70% of which appear only once. The specimen sequenced was PBMCs. The receptors shown here come from a man aged 30-40 years in good health and CMV-seronegative.

The chain has TRBV19 and TRBJ2-1; D not resolved. V was trimmed by 1 base and J by 5 bases, leaving 6 bases between them. This CDR3 has 13 residues. Looked up from germline, CDR1 is LNHDA and CDR2 is SQIVND (reference sequence). The CDR3 region is CASSIVVDNEQFF. The CDR3 DNA sequence: TGTGCCAGTAGTATAGTAGTCGACAATGAGCAGTTCTTC. Drawing the rest from reference TRBV19 and TRBJ2-1, the complete variable domain is DGGITQSPKYLFRKEGQNVTLSCEQNLNHDAMYWYRQDPGQGLRLIYYSQIVNDFQKGDIAEGYSVSREKKESFPLTVTSAQKNPTAFYLCASSIVVDNEQFFGPGTRLTVL.

This clone was recorded only once. The V and J genes are TRBV5-4 and TRBJ2-7; D might be TRBD1 (6 bases). Trimming pared 0 bases from V and 2 bases from J, leaving 9 bases between. Germline V lookup: CDR1 SGHNT, CDR2 YYREEE (reference sequence). CDR3 length: 14 amino acids. CDR3 nucleotide sequence: TGTGCCAGCAGCTTGGACAGGGCAACCTACGAGCAGTACTTC. Protein product: CASSLDRATYEQYF.

The DNA for the CDR3 is TGTGCCAGCAGTGAACAGGCAGGACTGTACCAAGAGACCCAGTACTTC. Translating gives CASSEQAGLYQETQYF. This chain links TRBV2 with TRBJ2-5, with D perhaps matching TRBD2 (5 bases). Germline lookup yields CDR1 SNHLY and CDR2 FYNNEI. Trimming cost V 2 bases and J 0 bases, with 13 bases left between them. CDR3 size: 16 residues.

V gene TRBV7-2 combines with J gene TRBJ2-3, with 10 bases fitting TRBD2. Losses at the gene ends were 4 bases for V and 2 bases for J; bases not matched to a gene: 3. The CDR3 is made up of 15 amino acids. Germline V gives CDR1 SGHTA, CDR2 FQGNSA. CDR3 protein: CASSYLAGVTDTQYF. The CDR3 DNA is TGTGCCAGCAGCTACCTAGCGGGGGTCACAGATACGCAGTATTTT.

This chain links TRBV29-1 with TRBJ2-1; TRBD2 matches at 9 bases. The CDR3 runs to 13 residues. The V gene's germline CDR1 is SQVTM and CDR2 ANQGSEA. V was pared by 4 bases and J by 3 bases, with 1 base of the junction left unmatched. CDR3 in DNA: TGCAGCGTTGGAGCGGGGGGCTACAATGAGCAGTTCTTC. Translating it yields CSVGAGGYNEQFF.

The genes are TRBV7-2 and TRBJ2-1; tentatively, D is TRBD2 (5 bases). CDR3 length equals 15 residues. Germline V gives CDR1 SGHTA, CDR2 FQGNSA. Trimming took 4 bases from V and 2 from J, leaving 12 bases between them. CDR3 coding DNA: TGTGCCAGCAGCTCTGGCGGAGGAGCCTACAATGAGCAGTTCTTC. It specifies CASSSGGGAYNEQFF. The variable domain in full, with the rest retrieved from reference TRBV7-2 and TRBJ2-1, is GAGVSQSPSNKVTEKGKDVELRCDPISGHTALYWYRQSLGQGLEFLIYFQGNSAPDKSGLPSDRFSAERTGGSVSTLTIQRTQQEDSAVYLCASSSGGGAYNEQFFGPGTRLTVL.

V gene TRBV27 combines with J gene TRBJ2-4; TRBD2 agrees at 12 bases. Unmatched junction bases numbered 28, after V lost 5 bases and J lost 8 bases. The CDR3 has 22 amino acids. The germline gives CDR1 MNHEY, CDR2 SMNVEV (reference sequence). In DNA, the CDR3 is TGTGCCAGCAGTCGGACTAGGAAGACTAGCGGGGGCCCGGAGCCGCGTGGGGACATTCAGTACTTC. Its protein product is CASSRTRKTSGGPEPRGDIQYF.

V usage is TRBV7-9 and J usage is TRBJ2-7; 7 positions match TRBD1. Germline lookup yields CDR1 SEHNR and CDR2 FQNEAQ (reference sequence). The CDR3 has 12 residues. V was clipped by 5 bases and J by 6 bases; unmatched bases: 4. The CDR3 nucleotides read TGTGCCAGCAGCATGACAGGGCGCGAGCAGTACTTC. It yields the protein CASSMTGREQYF.

CDR3 sequence: CASSPPGTVTYEQYF. The CDR3 DNA reads as TGTGCCAGCTCACCACCGGGGACAGTGACCTACGAGCAGTACTTC. The chain employs TRBV18 and TRBJ2-7, with TRBD1 identical over 7 bases. CDR1 and CDR2 from the germline V gene are KGHSH and LQKENI. The CDR3 totals 15 residues. The junction had 4 bases not matched to a gene; V was cut back by 0 bases and J by 2 bases.

The gene calls are TRBV29-1 and TRBJ2-7; perhaps TRBD1 as D (6 bases). Looked up from germline, CDR1 is SQVTM and CDR2 is ANQGSEA. V lost 4 bases to trimming and J lost 2 bases, with 9 bases between them. CDR3 size: 12 residues. The CDR3 protein is CSVVPGAYEQYF. The CDR3 coding sequence is TGCAGCGTTGTTCCAGGGGCCTACGAGCAGTACTTC.

The chain employs TRBV9 and TRBJ1-4; D is possibly TRBD1 (6 bases). Germline CDR1 and CDR2: SGDLS and YYNGEE. This CDR3 comprises 15 residues. Trimming stripped 3 bases from V and 6 bases from J, with 15 bases between. As DNA, the CDR3 is TGTGCCAGCAGCGCGACCACAGGGCTGGATGAAAAACTGTTTTTT. It specifies CASSATTGLDEKLFF.

The chain joins TRBV5-1 to TRBJ2-2, with 10 bases lining up with TRBD1. CDR1 and CDR2 (germline): SGHRS, YFSETQ. The trim removed 9 bases at V and 3 bases at J, leaving 11 bases unmatched. CDR3 length: 16 residues. Here the CDR3 DNA reads TGCGCCACCCAAAAGCCGGGACAGGGGTACACCGGGGAGCTGTTTTTT. Amino acids: CATQKPGQGYTGELFF.

This rearrangement joins TRBV28 to TRBJ1-3; D is possibly TRBD1 (6 bases). From germline, CDR1 is MDHEN and CDR2 SYDVKM. V was cut by 6 bases and J by 0 bases, with 12 bases left in between. The CDR3 loop spans 15 amino acids. CDR3 nucleotide sequence: TGTGCCAGCAGGATACAGGGACACTCTGGAAACACCATATATTTT. This encodes CASRIQGHSGNTIYF.

V gene TRBV2 combines with J gene TRBJ2-7; 14 nucleotides align to TRBD2. The junction had 8 bases not matched to a gene; V was cut back by 9 bases and J by 7 bases. This CDR3 comprises 14 residues. CDR1 SNHLY and CDR2 FYNNEI come from the germline V gene. The CDR3 protein is CARRPGLAGEEQYF. CDR3 in DNA: TGTGCCAGGCGACCGGGACTAGCGGGAGAAGAGCAGTACTTC.

The chain joins TRBV19 to TRBJ2-3; tentative D call: TRBD1 (5 bases). CDR3 size: 16 residues. V was pared by 7 bases and J by 5 bases, with 22 bases between. Looked up from germline, CDR1 is LNHDA and CDR2 is SQIVND (reference sequence). The DNA of the CDR3 is TGTGCCAGTACTAATAAAGGGTGGGGCCGAGAAGATACGCAGTATTTT. This encodes CASTNKGWGREDTQYF.

This clone appeared a few times. The chain recombines TRBV21-1 with TRBJ2-3; the D segment call TRBD1 is taken from the table without a DNA check. TRBV21-1 is tagged as a pseudogene. The CDR3 runs to 12 residues. CDR3 DNA: TGTGCCAACGGACAGAGCACAGATACGCAGTATTTT. This gives the protein CANGQSTDTQYF.

The genes are TRBV6-5 and TRBJ1-3, with D perhaps matching TRBD1 (5 bases). Trimming took off 6 bases at V and 0 bases at J, with 9 bases between the two ends. This CDR3 is 14 amino acids long. Germline CDR1 MNHEY, CDR2 SVGAGI. The chain's CDR3 is CASRRQTSGNTIYF. Written as DNA, the CDR3 is TGTGCCAGCAGGCGACAGACCTCTGGAAACACCATATATTTT.

This chain links TRBV4-1 with TRBJ1-5; 7 positions match TRBD1. Germline trimming cut 4 bases from V and 2 bases from J; bases unmatched to any gene: 8. This CDR3 contains 16 residues. Germline V gene sequence: CDR1 MGHRA, CDR2 YSYEKL. CDR3 in amino acids: CASSRERQGGNQPQHF. The CDR3 DNA reads TGCGCCAGCAGCCGAGAGAGACAGGGCGGCAATCAGCCCCAGCATTTT.

V usage is TRBV4-1 and J usage is TRBJ1-4, with 12 bases aligning to TRBD1. This CDR3 spans 17 amino acids. Germline trimming cut 1 base from V and 4 bases from J; bases unmatched to any gene: 4. Germline assignment: CDR1 MGHRA and CDR2 YSYEKL. The CDR3 loop is CASSQGGQGADNEKLFF. The CDR3 nucleotides are TGCGCCAGCAGCCAAGGGGGACAGGGGGCGGATAATGAAAAACTGTTTTTT.

V and J are TRBV7-2 and TRBJ2-7; perhaps TRBD1 as D (6 bases). The germline V gene encodes CDR1 SGHTA and CDR2 FQGNSA. The ends were cut back, 5 bases at V and 0 bases at J, with 11 bases in the middle. This CDR3 region has 14 residues. CDR3 DNA: TGTGCCAGCAGCCGCAGGGGACCCTCCTACGAGCAGTACTTC. As protein: CASSRRGPSYEQYF.

J is TRBJ1-2 and V is TRBV29-1; D unclear. Germline CDR1 reads SQVTM; CDR2 reads ANQGSEA. The germline V and J ends were trimmed by 3 bases and 0 bases, with 8 bases remaining between them. The CDR3 runs to 13 residues. The CDR3 region is CSVETNTNYGYTF. CDR3 coding DNA: TGCAGCGTTGAGACAAATACTAACTATGGCTACACCTTC.

J is TRBJ2-2 and V is TRBV5-1; D unclear. Germline V gene data show CDR1 as SGHRS and CDR2 as YFSETQ. Trimming pared 2 bases from V and 5 bases from J, leaving 13 bases between. This CDR3 is 15 amino acids long. The DNA for the CDR3 is TGCGCCAGCAGCTTATCGCCTAGTACTACCGGGGAGCTGTTTTTT. Translated, it gives CASSLSPSTTGELFF.

V and J are TRBV11-3 and TRBJ2-7; 9 bases fit TRBD2. Germline CDR1 SGHNT, CDR2 YENEEA. V lost 7 bases, J lost 6 bases, and 13 bases stayed unmatched. The CDR3 spans 15 residues. The DNA of the CDR3 is TGTGCCAGCACCAGGGGAGTAGCGGGAGCAGGCGAGCAGTACTTC. The encoded protein is CASTRGVAGAGEQYF.

This clone was counted between two and nine times. This sequence joins TRBV30 and TRBJ1-1; perhaps TRBD1 as D (6 bases). In germline, CDR1 is GTSNPN, CDR2 SVGIG (reference sequence). The V and J ends lost 1 base and 5 bases respectively, with 17 bases between them. The CDR3 spans 15 residues. CDR3 region: CAWSDRPGAVTEAFF. The CDR3 DNA sequence: TGTGCCTGGAGTGACCGGCCAGGGGCCGTTACTGAAGCTTTCTTT.

This clone was seen a single time. The V call is TRBV28, the J call TRBJ1-5; 7 positions agree with TRBD1. The CDR3 consists of 15 residues. The germline V gene has CDR1 MDHEN and CDR2 SYDVKM. V lost 3 bases to trimming and J lost 2 bases; unmatched junction nucleotides: 4. This CDR3 reads CASSFTGEGNQPQHF. CDR3 sequence (DNA): TGTGCCAGCAGTTTTACAGGGGAAGGCAATCAGCCCCAGCATTTT.

On this clone: The germline gene is not matched at one end of the junction; a read error may be the cause. The rearrangement joins TRBV10-3 to TRBJ1-5; D may be TRBD1 (5 bases). Germline-derived CDR1 and CDR2 are ENHRY and SYGVKD. The CDR3 extends over 15 amino acids. Written as DNA, the CDR3 is TGTGCCATCAGTGACCTGGGGGGGAGCAATCAGTCCCAGCATTTT. It is translated as CAISDLGGSNQSQHF.